Listed below are T cell receptor beta chains from one sample, sequenced in a study of spatial heterogeneity in lung cancer. One entry per CDR3 protein, called by TCRdb with MiXCR from the 5' RACE reads. Of around 40,000 distinct CDR3 sequences listed, around 5.2% are singletons. The sample here was PBMCs, taken at surgery. The receptors here all came from a female donor with early-stage non-small cell lung cancer. Each CDR3 is given with its conserved first and last residue. D genes are given only for firm matches. A row's size may be missing; if present it is once, few, many or a size class.

V	J	size	D	CDR3	DNA
TRBV2	TRBJ1-2	many	TRBD1	CASSEGTGRASGYTF	TGTGCCAGCAGTGAAGGGACAGGGAGGGCTTCGGGCTACACCTTC
TRBV6-5	TRBJ2-5	many	NA	CASSYGLSETQYF	TGTGCCAGCAGTTACGGTCTTTCGGAGACCCAGTACTTC
TRBV2	TRBJ2-3	NA	TRBD2	CASSGTSGGTSTDTQYF	TGTGCCAGCAGCGGGACTAGCGGGGGCACTAGCACAGATACGCAGTATTTT
TRBV20-1	TRBJ1-4	many	TRBD1	CSAYPTGGEKLFF	TGCAGTGCTTACCCGACAGGGGGCGAAAAACTGTTTTTT
TRBV19	TRBJ2-2	many	NA	CASSRWGENTGELFF	TGTGCCAGTAGTCGCTGGGGAGAGAACACCGGGGAGCTGTTTTTT
TRBV5-1	TRBJ1-5	many	TRBD1	CASSPTGGPFQPQHF	TGCGCCAGCAGCCCCACAGGGGGCCCTTTTCAGCCCCAGCATTTT
TRBV10-3	TRBJ2-5	few	NA	CAIGGGLETQYF	TGTGCCATCGGAGGAGGATTAGAGACCCAGTACTTC
TRBV11-2	TRBJ2-1	many	NA	CASSLDFAEVQFF	TGTGCCAGCAGCTTAGATTTCGCGGAAGTACAGTTCTTC
TRBV5-1	TRBJ2-2	few	NA	CASSSDGNGELFF	TGCGCCAGCAGCTCAGACGGGAACGGGGAGCTGTTTTTT
TRBV6-6	TRBJ1-1	few	TRBD1	CASRRIGQGDGKAFF	TGTGCCAGCCGCCGGATTGGACAGGGGGACGGGAAAGCTTTCTTT
TRBV7-9	TRBJ2-2	many	NA	CASSVQGPGELFF	TGTGCCAGCAGCGTACAGGGTCCCGGGGAGCTGTTTTTT
TRBV27	TRBJ1-5	many	TRBD1	CASSLRPIDGDRDGQPQHF	TGTGCCAGCAGTTTACGGCCAATCGACGGGGACAGGGATGGTCAGCCCCAGCATTTT
TRBV12-3/TRBV12-4	TRBJ1-4	NA	NA	CASSLRQPNEKLFF	TGTGCCAGCAGTCTCCGGCAGCCTAATGAAAAACTGTTTTTT
TRBV6-5	TRBJ1-1	many	NA	CASSYSGRPNTEAFF	TGTGCCAGCAGTTACTCGGGCAGGCCGAACACTGAAGCTTTCTTT
TRBV4-1	TRBJ2-3	many	NA	CASADLDGITDTQYF	TGCGCCAGCGCCGATCTTGACGGTATCACAGATACGCAGTATTTT
TRBV12-5	TRBJ2-5	many	NA	CASVSQETQYF	TGTGCTAGTGTATCGCAAGAGACCCAGTACTTC
TRBV11-2	TRBJ1-1	few	NA	CASRRGRGTEAFF	TGTGCCAGCAGGCGGGGGCGCGGGACTGAAGCTTTCTTT
TRBV18	TRBJ2-7	many	NA	CASSPGLVSYEQYF	TGTGCCAGCTCACCCGGACTTGTCTCCTACGAGCAGTACTTC
TRBV5-1	TRBJ1-2	many	NA	CASSLADGARLQDGYTF	TGCGCCAGCAGCTTGGCCGATGGAGCCCGCCTCCAAGATGGCTACACCTTC
TRBV6-5	TRBJ2-7	many	NA	CASSYSEGSFRGEQYF	TGTGCCAGCAGTTACTCGGAGGGATCATTTCGGGGCGAGCAGTACTTC
TRBV11-2	TRBJ2-6	medium-sized	NA	CASSVFSGPGANVLTF	TGTGCCAGCAGCGTATTTTCGGGACCTGGGGCCAACGTCCTGACTTTC
TRBV18	TRBJ2-7	many	TRBD1	CASSPTRQGAREQYF	TGTGCCAGCTCACCTACGCGCCAGGGGGCAAGAGAGCAGTACTTC
TRBV27	TRBJ2-7	many	TRBD1	CASSPQTGPYEQYF	TGTGCCAGCTCTCCCCAGACAGGGCCCTACGAGCAGTACTTC
TRBV5-1	TRBJ2-1	few	NA	CASSAQGGSYNEQFF	TGCGCCAGCAGCGCACAGGGAGGATCCTACAATGAGCAGTTCTTC
TRBV5-1	TRBJ2-2	many	TRBD1	CASRVGTVGTGELFF	TGCGCCAGCAGGGTCGGGACAGTCGGCACCGGGGAGCTGTTTTTT
TRBV30	TRBJ2-7	NA	NA	CAWSVPGTASYEQYF	TGTGCCTGGAGTGTACCCGGGACTGCTAGTTACGAGCAGTACTTC
TRBV19	TRBJ1-5	few	NA	CASSMVASNQPQHF	TGTGCCAGTAGTATGGTAGCTAGCAATCAGCCCCAGCATTTT
TRBV4-3	TRBJ1-6	many	TRBD1	CASSNIYRTGYNSPLHF	TGCGCCAGCAGTAACATCTACCGGACAGGTTATAATTCACCCCTCCACTTT
TRBV9	TRBJ2-5	many	TRBD1	CASSYKDRVEETQYF	TGTGCCAGCAGCTATAAGGACAGGGTCGAAGAGACCCAGTACTTC
TRBV9	TRBJ1-4	many	NA	CASSAEGATNEKLFF	TGTGCCAGCAGCGCAGAGGGGGCAACTAATGAAAAACTGTTTTTT
TRBV20-1	TRBJ2-1	many	TRBD2	CSAGTAGLDSNEQFF	TGCAGTGCTGGGACCGCGGGACTAGATAGCAATGAGCAGTTCTTC
TRBV5-5	TRBJ2-3	NA	NA	CASSLLLASTDTQYF	TGTGCCAGCAGCTTGTTGCTAGCTAGCACAGATACGCAGTATTTT
TRBV6-2/TRBV6-3	TRBJ2-7	many	TRBD1	CASFTGAYEQYF	TGTGCCAGCTTCACAGGGGCCTACGAGCAGTACTTC
TRBV7-8	TRBJ2-5	NA	NA	CASSLGQYRGTQYF	TGTGCCAGCAGCTTAGGCCAGTACCGGGGGACCCAGTACTTC
TRBV29-1	TRBJ2-3	many	TRBD2	CSVASGGSTDTQYF	TGCAGCGTTGCTAGCGGGGGAAGCACAGATACGCAGTATTTT
TRBV6-5	TRBJ2-5	many	NA	CASSYSGEAETQYF	TGTGCCAGCAGTTACTCGGGCGAGGCTGAGACCCAGTACTTC
TRBV27	TRBJ2-7	many	TRBD1	CASRGTGYTYEQYF	TGTGCCAGCAGAGGGACAGGGTATACCTACGAGCAGTACTTC
TRBV9	TRBJ2-1	many	TRBD2	CASSVDSGGAGEQFF	TGTGCCAGCAGCGTAGATAGCGGGGGGGCCGGTGAGCAGTTCTTC
TRBV5-1	TRBJ2-1	NA	NA	CASSLAADYNEQFF	TGCGCCAGCAGCTTGGCCGCCGATTACAATGAGCAGTTCTTC
TRBV20-1	TRBJ1-2	many	NA	CSARGGRLNYGYTF	TGCAGTGCTAGGGGCGGCCGTCTAAACTATGGCTACACCTTC
TRBV18	TRBJ2-3	many	NA	CASSPLSGSTDTQYF	TGTGCCAGCTCACCACTTAGCGGAAGCACAGATACGCAGTATTTT
TRBV28	TRBJ2-5	many	TRBD1	CASSSPGTAQETQYF	TGTGCCAGCAGTTCGCCCGGGACAGCGCAAGAGACCCAGTACTTC
TRBV9	TRBJ1-2	many	TRBD1	CASSWDRANVNYGYTF	TGTGCCAGCAGCTGGGACAGGGCAAACGTAAACTATGGCTACACCTTC
TRBV7-9	TRBJ2-5	many	TRBD2	CASSPSGGAQTQYF	TGTGCCAGCAGCCCTAGCGGGGGGGCCCAGACCCAGTACTTC
TRBV3-1	TRBJ1-1	many	NA	CASSRSRVNTEAFF	TGTGCCAGCAGCCGGTCGCGGGTGAACACTGAAGCTTTCTTT
TRBV5-1	TRBJ1-1	once	NA	CASSRGQRTEAFF	TGCGCCAGCAGCCGCGGACAGCGCACTGAAGCTTTCTTT
TRBV9	TRBJ1-6	many	TRBD1	CASSVEDRGGSPLHF	TGTGCCAGCAGCGTAGAAGACAGGGGAGGATCACCCCTCCACTTT
TRBV5-1	TRBJ2-7	many	NA	CASSFQGSYEQYF	TGCGCCAGCAGCTTTCAGGGCTCCTACGAGCAGTACTTC